Below are 11 T cell receptor beta chains sequenced from a single sample in a study of cytomegalovirus exposure and HLA in healthy donors. The PCR was carried out with 60 Vbeta primers and 13 Jbeta primers. Profiled with immunoSEQ multiplex PCR; TCRdb holds only in-frame clones, not every one. The repertoire holds some 200,000 clones, 70% seen once, with 2% to 3% in the top ten. The sequencing sample was made of PBMCs. The receptor set was obtained from a man aged 35 to 55 in good health and CMV-seropositive.

In this sample, this clone turned up once. The CDR3 DNA is TGCGCCAGCGGGGAAACAGGGAACTCTGGAAACACCATATATTTT. This translates into CASGETGNSGNTIYF. V usage is TRBV5-1 and J usage is TRBJ1-3, with D perhaps TRBD1 (6 bases). CDR1 and CDR2 (germline): SGHRS, YFSETQ. This CDR3 contains 15 residues. The ends were cut back, 7 bases at V and 0 bases at J, with 14 bases in the middle.

This clone was seen only a few times. The chain recombines TRBV6-6 with TRBJ2-7; D possibly corresponds to TRBD1 (6 bases). This CDR3 is built from 12 residues. The V end lost 7 bases, the J end lost 5 bases, and 12 bases lay between the germline ends. Germline V gives CDR1 MNHNY, CDR2 SVGAGI (reference sequence). In nucleotides, the CDR3 is TGTGCCAGCAAAAGAACAGGGAACGAGCAGTACTTC. Translating it yields CASKRTGNEQYF.

The V call is TRBV28, the J call TRBJ2-7; TRBD2 matches 9 bases. Looked up from germline, CDR1 is MDHEN and CDR2 is SYDVKM. The CDR3 runs to 13 residues. The trim removed 8 bases at V and 2 bases at J, leaving 4 bases unmatched. The chain's CDR3 is CASSRGGAYEQYF. The CDR3 bases are TGTGCCAGCTCGCGGGGGGGTGCCTACGAGCAGTACTTC.

The V and J genes are TRBV5-5 and TRBJ2-2; the match to TRBD2 covers 10 bases. The length of the CDR3 is 17 residues. J was trimmed by 6 bases and V by 4 bases; bases with no gene match: 12. Germline CDR1 is SGHKS and CDR2 is YYEKEE (reference sequence). CDR3 loop: CASSPRESGGASGELFF. The CDR3 DNA reads TGTGCCAGCAGCCCAAGAGAGAGCGGGGGGGCGTCCGGGGAGCTGTTTTTT.

The chain has TRBV9 and TRBJ1-3; TRBD1 matches 9 bases. This CDR3 spans 16 amino acids. The germline CDR1 and CDR2 sequences are SGDLS and YYNGEE. The V and J ends lost 3 bases and 0 bases, in that order; junction bases with no gene match: 4. The CDR3 bases are TGTGCCAGCAGCGGGGACAGGGTCAGCTCTGGAAACACCATATATTTT. This gives the protein CASSGDRVSSGNTIYF.

CDR3 sequence: CASRPRKRGPTYNSPLHF. The CDR3 DNA follows: TGTGCCAGCAGGCCCCGAAAAAGGGGGCCCACCTATAATTCACCCCTCCACTTT. The rearrangement uses TRBV28 and TRBJ1-6, with 7 bases identical to TRBD1. The CDR3 is 18 amino acids. The V and J ends lost 6 bases and 2 bases, in that order; junction bases with no gene match: 13. Germline values: CDR1 MDHEN, CDR2 SYDVKM.

The genes are TRBV4-3 and TRBJ2-3; no clear D. The CDR3 consists of 11 residues. V lost 3 bases and J 9 bases, leaving 7 bases between the germline ends. The germline gives CDR1 LGHNA, CDR2 YSLEER. CDR3 sequence: CASSQGPTQYF. Written as DNA, the CDR3 is TGCGCCAGCAGCCAGGGCCCGACGCAGTATTTT.

This sequence joins TRBV2 and TRBJ2-7; 7 positions match TRBD1. Germline-derived CDR1 and CDR2 are SNHLY and FYNNEI. Losses at the gene ends were 6 bases for V and 2 bases for J; bases not matched to a gene: 7. The CDR3 length is 14 residues. The CDR3 is CASSQRGQAYEQYF. The CDR3 DNA follows: TGTGCCAGCAGCCAGAGAGGACAGGCCTACGAGCAGTACTTC. The full variable domain, its missing parts supplied by reference TRBV2 and TRBJ2-7, is EPEVTQTPSHQVTQMGQEVILRCVPISNHLYFYWYRQILGQKVEFLVSFYNNEISEKSEIFDDQFSVERPDGSNFTLKIRSTKLEDSAMYFCASSQRGQAYEQYFGPGTRLTVT.

This clone has a handful of counts. The chain recombines TRBV6-5 with TRBJ1-4; 9 bases align to TRBD1. Looked up from germline, CDR1 is MNHEY and CDR2 is SVGAGI. V shed 5 bases, J shed 7 bases, and the junction held 8 bases outside the gene matches. This CDR3 contains 15 residues. The CDR3 region is CASSRGQGIGEKLFF. CDR3 nucleotides: TGTGCCAGCAGTCGTGGACAGGGGATTGGTGAAAAACTGTTTTTT.

The rearrangement uses TRBV10-3 and TRBJ2-7; D possibly corresponds to TRBD2 (6 bases). CDR1 is ENHRY, CDR2 SYGVKD, per germline. This CDR3 has 12 amino acids. Trimming took off 0 bases at V and 6 bases at J, with 6 bases between the two ends. This CDR3 reads CAISESEGEQYF. In DNA, the CDR3 is TGTGCCATCAGTGAGTCGGAGGGCGAGCAGTACTTC.

This clone was seen a handful of times. The chain carries TRBV11-3 and TRBJ2-7; TRBD1 might be the D (6 bases). The CDR3 loop spans 13 amino acids. CDR1 is SGHNT, CDR2 YENEEA, per germline. Trimming pared 4 bases from V and 6 bases from J, leaving 13 bases between. The CDR3 coding sequence is TGTGCCAGCAGCTCGGACAGTCGATCCGAGCAGTACTTC. Residues: CASSSDSRSEQYF.